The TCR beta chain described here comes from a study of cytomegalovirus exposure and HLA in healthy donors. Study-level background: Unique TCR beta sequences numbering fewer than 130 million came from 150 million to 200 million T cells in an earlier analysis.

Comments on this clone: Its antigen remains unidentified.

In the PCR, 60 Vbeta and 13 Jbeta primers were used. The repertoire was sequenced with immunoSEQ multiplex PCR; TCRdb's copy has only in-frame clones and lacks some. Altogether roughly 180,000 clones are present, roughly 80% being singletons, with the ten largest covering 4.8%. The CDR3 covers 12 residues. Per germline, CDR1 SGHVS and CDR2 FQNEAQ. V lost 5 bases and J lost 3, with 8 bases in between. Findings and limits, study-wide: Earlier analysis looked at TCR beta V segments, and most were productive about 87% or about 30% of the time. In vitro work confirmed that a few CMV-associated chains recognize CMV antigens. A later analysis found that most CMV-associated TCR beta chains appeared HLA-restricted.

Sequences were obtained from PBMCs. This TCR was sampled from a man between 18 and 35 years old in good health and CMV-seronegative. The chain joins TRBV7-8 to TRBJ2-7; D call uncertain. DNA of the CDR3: TGTGCCAGCAGCGCCCTACTCTACGAGCAGTACTTC. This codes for CASSALLYEQYF.